The 25 T cell receptor beta chains below were found in one sample sequenced in a study of blood T cell repertoires in COVID-19. Measured with immunoSEQ multiplex PCR; TCRdb has only the in-frame clones, and not every one. The data hold 150,000 to 200,000 clones, with about 86% observed a single time. The source material was peripheral blood. The origin of the receptors is a woman aged 60 to 75 with COVID-19, enrolled during active disease.

This sequence joins TRBV7-9 and TRBJ2-5; tentative D call: TRBD2 (5 bases). Trimming stripped 4 bases from V and 5 bases from J, with 17 bases between. The CDR3 consists of 15 residues. Germline CDR1 is SEHNR and CDR2 is FQNEAQ (reference sequence). The CDR3 sequence is CASSSLVPSGETQYF. The CDR3 region has the DNA TGTGCCAGCAGCTCACTAGTGCCCTCCGGGGAGACCCAGTACTTC.

The chain couples TRBV4-1 to TRBJ2-7; 8 bases map to TRBD2. V was clipped by 0 bases and J by 2 bases; unmatched bases: 3. The CDR3 is 15 amino acids. Germline V gene data show CDR1 as MGHRA and CDR2 as YSYEKL. CDR3 residues: CASSQDSGGTYEQYF. The CDR3 DNA reads as TGCGCCAGCAGCCAAGATTCGGGAGGGACCTACGAGCAGTACTTC.

The CDR3 here is CASSLTGEEKLFF. Written as DNA, the CDR3 is TGTGCCAGCAGCTTGACAGGAGAAGAAAAACTGTTTTTT. This chain connects TRBV5-4 to TRBJ1-4, with D perhaps matching TRBD1 (5 bases). The CDR3 is 13 amino acids. Germline loops: CDR1 SGHNT, CDR2 YYREEE (reference sequence). Trimming shortened V by 1 base and J by 8 bases, and 9 bases separated the two germline ends.

The chain carries TRBV7-2 and TRBJ2-7; D may be TRBD1 (6 bases). Trimming pared 5 bases from V and 0 bases from J, leaving 11 bases between. CDR1 SGHTA and CDR2 FQGNSA come from the germline V gene. The CDR3 sequence is 14 residues long. The CDR3 nucleotides read TGTGCCAGCAGCGTCGGGACATACTCCTACGAGCAGTACTTC. As protein: CASSVGTYSYEQYF.

V is TRBV6-6 and J is TRBJ1-1, with 11 bases identical to TRBD1. The CDR3 runs to 16 residues. The junction had 9 bases not matched to a gene; V was cut back by 6 bases and J by 3 bases. Per germline, CDR1 MNHNY and CDR2 SVGAGI (reference sequence). CDR3 coding DNA: TGTGCCAGCAGCCACCGTTTGGGACAGGGGGACACTGAAGCTTTCTTT. As protein: CASSHRLGQGDTEAFF.

The chain links TRBV2 to TRBJ1-1; D is uncertain. The CDR3 is 11 amino acids. Germline assignment: CDR1 SNHLY and CDR2 FYNNEI. Between the trimmed V and J ends, which lost 6 bases and 3 bases, there was a span of 5 bases. CDR3 amino acids: CASRRHTEAFF. CDR3 coding DNA: TGTGCCAGCAGGAGGCACACTGAAGCTTTCTTT.

In its sample, this clone was seen once. This chain connects TRBV7-6 to TRBJ1-1; D not resolved. The CDR3 length is 14 residues. CDR1 and CDR2 from the germline V gene are SGHVS and FNYEAQ. Between the trimmed V and J ends, which lost 3 bases and 0 bases, there was a span of 8 bases. CDR3 in amino acids: CASSLGGMNTEAFF. CDR3 coding DNA: TGTGCCAGCAGCTTGGGAGGGATGAACACTGAAGCTTTCTTT.

The CDR3 DNA sequence: TGTGCCAGCAGCCCCTGGACTAGCGGGACCCAAGAGACCCAGTACTTC. Residues: CASSPWTSGTQETQYF. The chain employs TRBV3-1 (or the pseudogene TRBV3-2) and TRBJ2-5; 12 nucleotides agree with TRBD2. Trimming removed 4 bases from V and 1 base from J; junction bases left unmatched: 4. The germline V gene has CDR1 LGHDT and CDR2 YNNKEL (reference sequence). The CDR3 loop spans 16 amino acids.

This chain links TRBV5-8 with TRBJ1-1, with D uncertain. V was pared by 2 bases and J by 7 bases, with 12 bases between. The germline V gene encodes CDR1 SGHTS and CDR2 YDEGEE. This CDR3 comprises 13 residues. The CDR3 loop reads CASSFQITDEAFF. For the CDR3, the DNA is TGTGCCAGCAGCTTCCAAATTACAGATGAAGCTTTCTTT.

The CDR3 here is CASSVGHANTGELFF. The CDR3 nucleotides read TGTGCCAGCAGCGTAGGACACGCGAACACCGGGGAGCTGTTTTTT. This sequence joins TRBV9 and TRBJ2-2; no reliable D call. The CDR3 is 15 amino acids. Trimming left V 0 bases short and J 0 bases short, with 6 bases between. CDR1 and CDR2 (germline): SGDLS, YYNGEE.

This clone was recorded once. The J gene is TRBJ2-7, the V gene TRBV18; D not resolved. Between the trimmed V and J ends, which lost 4 bases and 4 bases, there was a span of 11 bases. CDR1 is KGHSH, CDR2 LQKENI, per germline. The CDR3 loop spans 13 amino acids. The CDR3 DNA reads TGTGCCAGCTCACTGGGCGCCCTTTACGAGCAGTACTTC. This sequence encodes CASSLGALYEQYF.

The chain couples TRBV24-1 to TRBJ2-7; maybe TRBD1 (6 bases). Germline CDR1 reads KGHDR; CDR2 reads SFDVKD. The CDR3 sequence is 17 residues long. With 4 bases removed from V and 1 base from J, the gap between germline ends came to 19 bases. CDR3 bases: TGTGCCACCAGTGACCAACCGGGACATGCCGTTTCCTACGAGCAGTACTTC. Residues: CATSDQPGHAVSYEQYF.

In nucleotides, the CDR3 is TGTGCCAGCAGTTGGGAGTATAATGAAAAACTGTTTTTT. Translated, it gives CASSWEYNEKLFF. This rearrangement joins TRBV12-3 or TRBV12-4 to TRBJ1-4; no clear D. This CDR3 contains 13 residues. The germline V and J ends were trimmed by 4 bases and 4 bases, with 7 bases remaining between them.

The chain joins TRBV5-1 to TRBJ2-7; the match to TRBD2 covers 8 bases. CDR1 SGHRS and CDR2 YFSETQ come from the germline V gene. The junction had 8 bases not matched to a gene; V was cut back by 4 bases and J by 2 bases. This CDR3 region has 15 residues. As DNA, the CDR3 is TGCGCCAGCAGCAACGCAGCGGGAGCGACCTACGAGCAGTACTTC. Encoded protein: CASSNAAGATYEQYF. Together with reference TRBV5-1 and TRBJ2-7, the CDR3 gives the full variable domain: KAGVTQTPRYLIKTRGQQVTLSCSPISGHRSVSWYQQTPGQGLQFLFEYFSETQRNKGNFPGRFSGRQFSNSRSEMNVSTLELGDSALYLCASSNAAGATYEQYFGPGTRLTVT.

This clone was found a few times. The chain links TRBV13 to TRBJ1-1; D is uncertain. The CDR3 has 15 residues. Between the trimmed V and J ends, which lost 1 base and 1 base, there was a span of 10 bases. The germline V gene encodes CDR1 PRHDT and CDR2 FYEKMQ (reference sequence). For the CDR3, the DNA is TGTGCCAGCAGCTTAGAGGTATGGAGGAACACTGAAGCTTTCTTT. It codes for CASSLEVWRNTEAFF.

The chain links TRBV30 to TRBJ1-5; D remains unclear. V lost 2 bases, J lost 8 bases, and 16 bases lay in between. The CDR3 spans 14 residues. Germline CDR1 reads GTSNPN; CDR2 reads SVGIG (reference sequence). The CDR3 nucleotides read TGTGCCTGGAGTCGTTGGCAGCCGGGAGAGCCCCAGCATTTT. It yields the protein CAWSRWQPGEPQHF.

The chain recombines TRBV15 with TRBJ2-7; D is perhaps TRBD2 (5 bases). The CDR3 is 14 amino acids. V dropped 4 bases and J dropped 2 bases, with 12 bases sitting between them. Looked up from germline, CDR1 is LNHNV and CDR2 is YYDKDF (reference sequence). The CDR3 coding sequence is TGTGCCACCAGCAACGGGGAATTCACCTACGAGCAGTACTTC. It specifies CATSNGEFTYEQYF.

The gene calls are TRBV6-2 or TRBV6-3 and TRBJ2-5; TRBD1 aligns across 7 bases. J gave up 3 bases and V 6 bases, and 7 bases lay outside the gene matches. The CDR3 has 14 amino acids. The germline CDR1 and CDR2 sequences are MNHEY and SVGEGT. CDR3: CASRPGGQKETQYF. The CDR3 coding sequence is TGTGCCAGCAGACCTGGGGGACAGAAAGAGACCCAGTACTTC.

This sequence joins TRBV11-2 and TRBJ1-1; TRBD1 might be the D (5 bases). The CDR3 spans 15 residues. Germline V lookup: CDR1 SGHAT, CDR2 FQNNGV. V lost 1 base to trimming and J lost 1 base, with 10 bases between them. The CDR3 sequence: CASSLVGAGNTEAFF. DNA of the CDR3: TGTGCCAGCAGCTTAGTAGGGGCAGGGAACACTGAAGCTTTCTTT.

The J gene is TRBJ2-7, the V gene TRBV11-3; 11 bases map to TRBD2. The V segment lost 2 bases and the J segment 5 bases; nucleotides outside the gene matches: 2. The CDR3 extends over 14 amino acids. From germline, CDR1 is SGHNT and CDR2 YENEEA. The DNA for the CDR3 is TGTGCCAGCAGCTTAACTAGCGGGAGCAACGAGCAGTACTTC. Encoded protein: CASSLTSGSNEQYF.

The chain has TRBV5-4 and TRBJ2-3, with 10 bases that match TRBD2. The junction had 11 bases not matched to a gene; V was cut back by 5 bases and J by 8 bases. The length of the CDR3 is 15 residues. Germline V gene lookup returns CDR1 SGHNT and CDR2 YYREEE (reference sequence). CDR3 sequence: CASSFASGSLVTQYF. CDR3 DNA: TGTGCCAGCAGTTTCGCTAGCGGGAGTTTGGTTACGCAGTATTTT.

CDR3 nucleotide sequence: TGCGCCAGCAGCTTGCCAACGACAGGGGTAACCGGGGAGCAGTACTTC. Amino acids: CASSLPTTGVTGEQYF. The V call is TRBV5-1, the J call TRBJ2-7; 8 bases map to TRBD1. Germline trimming cut 1 base from V and 7 bases from J; bases unmatched to any gene: 13. Looked up from germline, CDR1 is SGHRS and CDR2 is YFSETQ. The CDR3 is 16 amino acids.

The chain recombines TRBV23-1 with TRBJ1-2; 7 bases are a match to TRBD1. TRBV23-1 has ORF status, its function being uncertain. This CDR3 has 15 residues. The V segment lost 0 bases and the J segment 7 bases; nucleotides outside the gene matches: 8. The CDR3 loop reads CASSQSSGGDFGYTF. As DNA, the CDR3 is TGCGCCAGCAGTCAATCTTCAGGGGGTGATTTTGGCTACACCTTC.

V gene TRBV11-2 combines with J gene TRBJ1-5; tentatively, D is TRBD1 (5 bases). The V end was cut by 0 bases, the J end by 6 bases, with 12 bases between. Germline loops: CDR1 SGHAT, CDR2 FQNNGV. This CDR3 is 15 amino acids long. The CDR3 loop reads CASSLDPGYGQPQHF. The CDR3 DNA follows: TGTGCCAGCAGCTTAGATCCAGGGTACGGTCAGCCCCAGCATTTT.

The chain is built from TRBV12-5 and TRBJ2-3; no firm D call. V lost 6 bases, J lost 3 bases, and 13 bases lay in between. Germline V gene lookup returns CDR1 LGHNT and CDR2 FRNRAP. The CDR3 runs to 14 residues. Here the CDR3 reads CASGLLPMTDTQYF. Written as DNA, the CDR3 is TGTGCTAGTGGCCTTCTACCGATGACAGATACGCAGTATTTT.